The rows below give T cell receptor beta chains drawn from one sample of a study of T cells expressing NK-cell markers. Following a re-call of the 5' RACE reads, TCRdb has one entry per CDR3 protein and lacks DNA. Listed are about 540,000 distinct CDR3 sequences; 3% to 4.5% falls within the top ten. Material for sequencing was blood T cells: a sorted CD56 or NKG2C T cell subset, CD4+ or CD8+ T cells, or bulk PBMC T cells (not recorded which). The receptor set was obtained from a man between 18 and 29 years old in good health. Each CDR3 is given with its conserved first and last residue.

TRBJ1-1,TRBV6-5,CASSQQGTTEAFF
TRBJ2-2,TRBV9,CASSVRPTGELFF
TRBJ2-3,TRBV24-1,CATSDQTRDATDTQYF
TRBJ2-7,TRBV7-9,CASSPPSAGILEQYF
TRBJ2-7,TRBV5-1,CASSLVPTSGRAYEQYF
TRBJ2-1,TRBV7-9,CASSLGTSGNLNEQFF
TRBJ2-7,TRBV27,CASSVSGRSYEQYF
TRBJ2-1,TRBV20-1,CSANLPRGRADEQFF
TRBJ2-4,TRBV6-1,CASSELASGAKNIQYF
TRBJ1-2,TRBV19,CASSMPGSSNYGYTF
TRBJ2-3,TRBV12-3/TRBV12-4,CASSSRVGSVDTQYF